These 28 T cell receptor beta chains came from one sample sequenced in a study of blood T cell repertoires in COVID-19. Profiling relied on immunoSEQ multiplex PCR, and the TCRdb table lists in-frame clones only, not all of them. The table has 250,000 to 300,000 clones, more than 65% seen once. The source material was peripheral blood. The source is a woman aged 18-30 years with acute or convalescent COVID-19.

The gene calls are TRBV28 and TRBJ1-4; D remains unclear. CDR1 and CDR2 (germline): MDHEN, SYDVKM. CDR3 length: 18 amino acids. The V and J ends lost 5 bases and 3 bases respectively, with 22 bases between them. The CDR3 is CASSPPSARLRPNEKLFF. The CDR3 DNA sequence: TGTGCCAGCAGTCCCCCAAGTGCCAGGCTTCGGCCTAATGAAAAACTGTTTTTT.

The rearrangement links TRBV27 to TRBJ2-7; D might be TRBD1 (5 bases). CDR1 is MNHEY and CDR2 is SMNVEV in the germline V gene (reference sequence). V gave up 2 bases and J gave up 0 bases, with 11 bases separating them. This CDR3 region has 15 residues. The CDR3 loop reads CASSLVQGYSYEQYF. The CDR3 DNA reads TGTGCCAGCAGTTTAGTTCAGGGTTACTCCTACGAGCAGTACTTC.

J is TRBJ2-7 and V is TRBV27, with a weak D call TRBD2 (6 bases). V lost 0 bases and J lost 5, with 14 bases in between. The CDR3 covers 15 residues. CDR1 and CDR2 from the germline V gene are MNHEY and SMNVEV (reference sequence). The CDR3 region is CASSLSWGVLDEQYF. The DNA of the CDR3 is TGTGCCAGCAGTTTATCGTGGGGGGTACTGGACGAGCAGTACTTC.

This chain connects TRBV10-3 to TRBJ2-1; unclear D gene. Germline V gives CDR1 ENHRY, CDR2 SYGVKD. The CDR3 length is 15 residues. Trimming left V 7 bases short and J 5 bases short, with 18 bases between. CDR3 nucleotide sequence: TGTGCCATCACCGCAGACTCGGCGTTGAACAATGAGCAGTTCTTC. Translation gives CAITADSALNNEQFF.

The chain joins TRBV7-6 to TRBJ2-1, with D tentatively TRBD2 (6 bases). V was trimmed by 4 bases and J by 3 bases, leaving 10 bases between them. The CDR3 is 14 residues long. Germline values: CDR1 SGHVS, CDR2 FNYEAQ. Written as DNA, the CDR3 is TGTGCCAGCAGCTCCTTAGCGGACTACAATGAGCAGTTCTTC. Residues: CASSSLADYNEQFF.

The genes are TRBV30 and TRBJ1-6; 8 positions match TRBD1. The J segment lost 10 bases and the V segment lost 0 bases, leaving 2 bases of the junction unmatched. CDR1 is GTSNPN, CDR2 SVGIG, per germline (reference sequence). This CDR3 is built from 13 residues. The CDR3 region has the DNA TGTGCCTGGAGTGTTGGACAGGGCTCACCCCTCCACTTT. Protein: CAWSVGQGSPLHF. The variable domain in full, completed from reference TRBV30 and TRBJ1-6, reads SQTIHQWPATLVQPVGSPLSLECTVEGTSNPNLYWYRQAAGRGLQLLFYSVGIGQISSEVPQNLSASRPQDRQFILSSKKLLLSDSGFYLCAWSVGQGSPLHFGNGTRLTVT.

The chain links TRBV6-2 or TRBV6-3 to TRBJ1-5; the match to TRBD1 covers 8 bases. CDR3 length equals 14 residues. V shed 6 bases, J shed 7 bases, and the junction held 8 bases outside the gene matches. Looked up from germline, CDR1 is MNHEY and CDR2 is SVGEGT. In DNA, the CDR3 is TGTGCCAGCAGCCCGGACAGGGACGGCCAGCCCCAGCATTTT. Its protein product is CASSPDRDGQPQHF.

There are a few counts of this clone. The CDR3 protein is CAWIPPTGSEAFF. CDR3 nucleotide sequence: TGTGCCTGGATCCCACCCACAGGGTCTGAAGCTTTCTTT. This sequence joins TRBV30 and TRBJ1-1; possibly TRBD1 for D (6 bases). Deletions cut 4 bases from V and 6 bases from J, with 15 bases between. CDR1 GTSNPN and CDR2 SVGIG come from the germline V gene (reference sequence). This CDR3 region has 13 residues.

This chain uses TRBV28 with TRBJ2-7; tentative D call: TRBD1 (5 bases). CDR3 length: 13 amino acids. CDR1 and CDR2 from the germline V gene are MDHEN and SYDVKM. V was trimmed by 5 bases and J by 4 bases, leaving 12 bases between them. The CDR3 coding sequence is TGTGCCAGCAGTGGACACGTCGAATACGAGCAGTACTTC. Encoded protein: CASSGHVEYEQYF.

This chain uses TRBV19 with TRBJ2-5; 7 nucleotides match TRBD2. Germline V gene data show CDR1 as LNHDA and CDR2 as SQIVND (reference sequence). This CDR3 has 15 residues. With 4 bases clipped from V and 5 bases from J, the junction kept 10 bases outside the gene matches. The CDR3 nucleotides are TGTGCCAGTAGTAGCCCCAAGTGGGGGGGGGAGACCCAGTACTTC. Its protein is CASSSPKWGGETQYF.

The gene calls are TRBV6-6 and TRBJ1-2; TRBD1 matches at 8 bases. Germline V lookup: CDR1 MNHNY, CDR2 SVGAGI (reference sequence). The CDR3 extends over 14 amino acids. V lost 5 bases to trimming and J lost 8 bases; unmatched junction nucleotides: 10. CDR3 sequence (DNA): TGTGCCAGCAGTCAACGTCAGGGGGCGAACGGCTACACCTTC. It translates to CASSQRQGANGYTF.

The chain has TRBV6-5 and TRBJ2-1; the D gene is possibly TRBD2 (6 bases). Trimming took off 0 bases at V and 5 bases at J, with 11 bases between the two ends. The CDR3 has 15 residues. The V gene's germline CDR1 is MNHEY and CDR2 SVGAGI. The CDR3 DNA sequence: TGTGCCAGCAGTTACTCGCGGGATTGGCACAATGAGCAGTTCTTC. Translation: CASSYSRDWHNEQFF.

The J gene is TRBJ2-1, the V gene TRBV28; perhaps TRBD1 as D (5 bases). Trimming took off 6 bases at V and 4 bases at J, with 19 bases between the two ends. Per germline, CDR1 MDHEN and CDR2 SYDVKM. This CDR3 spans 16 amino acids. CDR3 nucleotides: TGTGCCAGCAGCCCCCTTGGGGAAGGGGCATACAATGAGCAGTTCTTC. Its translation: CASSPLGEGAYNEQFF. Full variable domain (outside the CDR3, taken from reference TRBV28 and TRBJ2-1): DVKVTQSSRYLVKRTGEKVFLECVQDMDHENMFWYRQDPGLGLRLIYFSYDVKMKEKGDIPEGYSVSREKKERFSLILESASTNQTSMYLCASSPLGEGAYNEQFFGPGTRLTVL.

The V and J genes are TRBV2 and TRBJ2-7; 11 nucleotides line up with TRBD2. This CDR3 comprises 14 residues. Germline V gene data show CDR1 as SNHLY and CDR2 as FYNNEI. The J segment lost 2 bases and the V segment lost 6 bases, leaving 3 bases of the junction unmatched. DNA for the CDR3: TGTGCCAGCAGATCGACTAGCGGGGCCTACGAGCAGTACTTC. It encodes CASRSTSGAYEQYF.

The chain uses TRBV6-5 and TRBJ2-3; no definite D call. The CDR3 is made up of 13 amino acids. Between the trimmed V and J ends, which lost 1 base and 6 bases, there was a span of 8 bases. Looked up from germline, CDR1 is MNHEY and CDR2 is SVGAGI. The CDR3 DNA reads as TGTGCCAGCAGTTACTTCCAGGCGGATACGCAGTATTTT. Its translation is CASSYFQADTQYF.

The chain couples TRBV27 to TRBJ2-2; 8 bases line up with TRBD1. CDR1 is MNHEY and CDR2 is SMNVEV in the germline V gene (reference sequence). Losses at the gene ends were 5 bases for V and 6 bases for J; bases not matched to a gene: 5. The CDR3 length is 14 residues. The CDR3, as DNA: TGTGCCAGCAGTCCCCGGACAGGGTCCGGGGAGCTGTTTTTT. It specifies CASSPRTGSGELFF.

This clone was seen only a few times. The chain carries TRBV7-2 and TRBJ1-2; 11 bases align to TRBD1. V trimming: 7 bases; J trimming: 1 base; junction bases outside the gene matches: 5. This CDR3 region has 15 residues. The germline V gene has CDR1 SGHTA and CDR2 FQGNSA. This chain's CDR3 is CASTGQGVGNYGYTF. Here the CDR3 DNA reads TGTGCCAGCACGGGACAGGGGGTCGGTAACTATGGCTACACCTTC.

This clone was found a few times. The V call is TRBV7-8, the J call TRBJ1-4; 9 nucleotides match TRBD1. Losses at the gene ends were 5 bases for V and 8 bases for J; bases not matched to a gene: 6. The CDR3 contains 14 residues. Germline V gene lookup returns CDR1 SGHVS and CDR2 FQNEAQ. The CDR3 DNA reads as TGTGCCAGCAGCCGGACAGGGGATATCGAAAAACTGTTTTTT. Encoded protein: CASSRTGDIEKLFF. Combining the CDR3 with reference TRBV7-8 and TRBJ1-4 gives the whole variable domain GAGVSQSPRYKVAKRGQDVALRCDPISGHVSLFWYQQALGQGPEFLTYFQNEAQLDKSGLPSDRFFAERPEGSVSTLKIQRTQQEDSAVYLCASSRTGDIEKLFFGSGTQLSVL.

This chain connects TRBV6-5 to TRBJ2-3; D possibly corresponds to TRBD1 (5 bases). V was trimmed by 6 bases and J by 5 bases, leaving 15 bases between them. The CDR3 is 14 residues long. CDR1 and CDR2 (germline): MNHEY, SVGAGI. In DNA form, the CDR3 reads TGTGCCAGCAGGCGAACTTCAGGGCAAGATACGCAGTATTTT. Translation gives CASRRTSGQDTQYF.

The V gene is TRBV18, the J gene TRBJ2-2; D perhaps matches TRBD1 (8 bases). Per the germline V gene, CDR1 is KGHSH and CDR2 is LQKENI. The CDR3 length is 17 residues. Trimming shortened V by 3 bases and J by 0 bases, and 14 bases separated the two germline ends. This CDR3 is CASSPSGTGTNTGELFF. The CDR3 DNA follows: TGTGCCAGCTCACCCAGCGGGACAGGAACGAACACCGGGGAGCTGTTTTTT.

The chain joins TRBV6-5 to TRBJ1-1, with 7 bases fitting TRBD1. V trimming: 5 bases; J trimming: 5 bases; junction bases outside the gene matches: 11. The CDR3 is made up of 15 amino acids. CDR1 and CDR2 from the germline V gene are MNHEY and SVGAGI. The CDR3 region has the DNA TGTGCCAGCAGTAAGGGGGCGCGAATGGGGACTGAAGCTTTCTTT. It translates to CASSKGARMGTEAFF.

In DNA, the CDR3 is TGCGCCAGCAGCTTGATCGGGGGGGAGACCCAGTACTTC. Translation: CASSLIGGETQYF. The genes are TRBV5-1 and TRBJ2-5, with TRBD2 identical over 7 bases. The CDR3 runs to 13 residues. Germline V lookup: CDR1 SGHRS, CDR2 YFSETQ. V lost 1 base and J lost 5; bases outside the gene matches: 2.

This chain uses TRBV20-1 with TRBJ2-5, with D unresolved. CDR1 and CDR2 (germline): DFQATT, SNEGSKA (reference sequence). V lost 2 bases and J lost 5, with 6 bases in between. This CDR3 is 11 amino acids long. CDR3 DNA sequence: TGCAGTGCTAGACTAGAGGAGACCCAGTACTTC. As protein: CSARLEETQYF.

The J gene is TRBJ2-7, the V gene TRBV19; 7 bases align to TRBD1. There are 13 residues in the CDR3. CDR1 is LNHDA, CDR2 SQIVND, per germline (reference sequence). The junction had 5 bases not matched to a gene; V was cut back by 7 bases and J by 2 bases. The DNA of the CDR3 is TGTGCCAGTACCGGGGACAGAACCTACGAGCAGTACTTC. It encodes CASTGDRTYEQYF.

The rearrangement links TRBV30 to TRBJ2-5; tentative D call: TRBD1 (6 bases). V gave up 5 bases and J gave up 3 bases, with 16 bases separating them. CDR3 size: 14 residues. Germline assignment: CDR1 GTSNPN and CDR2 SVGIG (reference sequence). The CDR3 spells CAWVQGSFKETQYF. Here the CDR3 DNA reads TGTGCCTGGGTACAGGGAAGCTTTAAAGAGACCCAGTACTTC.

The gene calls are TRBV5-6 and TRBJ2-7; 10 bases align to TRBD2. After removal of 4 bases from V and 2 bases from J, the junction contained 6 bases not matched to a gene. Germline V lookup: CDR1 SGHDT, CDR2 YYEEEE. This CDR3 is built from 15 residues. CDR3 in amino acids: CASSPSLAGAYEQYF. In nucleotides, the CDR3 is TGTGCCAGCAGCCCCTCCCTAGCGGGGGCCTACGAGCAGTACTTC.

V is TRBV5-1 and J is TRBJ2-7; 9 bases match TRBD2. CDR1 is SGHRS and CDR2 is YFSETQ in the germline V gene. With V trimmed by 3 bases and J by 7 bases, 8 bases remained unmatched. The CDR3 extends over 14 amino acids. This CDR3 is CASSWAAGGEEQYF. CDR3 bases: TGCGCCAGCAGCTGGGCAGCGGGAGGTGAAGAGCAGTACTTC.

The CDR3 loop is CASSFTTGGWGGEKLFF. The CDR3 DNA is TGTGCCAGCAGCTTCACGACAGGGGGCTGGGGAGGGGAAAAACTGTTTTTT. J is TRBJ1-4 and V is TRBV5-4, with TRBD1 matching over 10 bases. V lost 2 bases, J lost 8 bases, and 12 bases stayed unmatched. The germline V gene has CDR1 SGHNT and CDR2 YYREEE (reference sequence). The CDR3 is 17 residues long.